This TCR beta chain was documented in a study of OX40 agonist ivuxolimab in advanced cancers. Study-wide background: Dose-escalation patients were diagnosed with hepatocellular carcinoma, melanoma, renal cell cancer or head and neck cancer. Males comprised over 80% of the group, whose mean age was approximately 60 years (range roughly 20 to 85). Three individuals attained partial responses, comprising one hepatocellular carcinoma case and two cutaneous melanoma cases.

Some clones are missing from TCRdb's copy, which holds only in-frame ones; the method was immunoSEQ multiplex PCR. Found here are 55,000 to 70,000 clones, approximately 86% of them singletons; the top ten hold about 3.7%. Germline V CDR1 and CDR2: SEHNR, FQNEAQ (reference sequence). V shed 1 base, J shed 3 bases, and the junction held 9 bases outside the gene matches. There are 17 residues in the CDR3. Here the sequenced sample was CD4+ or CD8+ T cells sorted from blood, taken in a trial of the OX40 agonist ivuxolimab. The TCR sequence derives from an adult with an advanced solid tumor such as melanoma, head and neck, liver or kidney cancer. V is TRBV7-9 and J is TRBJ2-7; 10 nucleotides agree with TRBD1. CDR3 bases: TGTGCCAGCAGCTTAGGGACAGGGGGGTCGGCGAGCTACGAGCAGTACTTC. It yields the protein CASSLGTGGSASYEQYF.